The T cell receptor beta chain under discussion was sequenced for a study of T cell changes during pregnancy in multiple sclerosis (dated by TCRdb to the late 2010s). Broadly, across the study: Changes in the T cell repertoire over the course of pregnancy were examined in this study in women with multiple sclerosis.

The cysteine opens and the phenylalanine closes a CDR3 of 17 amino acids. The kept DNA is CDR3 alone, 51 bases in frame from the first base. The germline V gene sets CDR1 to SGHVS and CDR2 to FNYEAQ. V and J are trimmed by 2 bases and 4 bases, and the gene matches miss 12 bases of the junction. A remark on this clone: Its target antigen remains unknown. Qualities for individual bases were not recorded, and no much larger clone is one base off.

The library relied on the immunoSEQ multiplex PCR assay. TCRdb retrieved this table from immuneACCESS and kept in-frame rearrangements only. Not all clones are present; in checked studies, unresolved V genes account for under half, and no reason is known for the remainder. Here the sample has about 40,000 clones; 70% to 90% occur a single time. The ten largest clones represent approximately 0.51% of the sample. The specimen comprised CD4+ T cells from peripheral blood mononuclear cells, sampled in the first trimester of pregnancy. The chain is encoded by TRBV7-6 joined to TRBJ1-1; TRBD1 matches 8 bases in the middle. The sequence was collected from a female donor with multiple sclerosis, enrolled in a pregnancy study. The base sequence is TGTGCCAGCAGCTTACGCTGGTATACAGGGGGGGGCACTGAAGCTTTCTTT. Translated, this gives CASSLRWYTGGGTEAFF.